These T cell receptor beta chains were read from a single sample in a study of blood T cell repertoires in COVID-19. Clones were read by immunoSEQ multiplex PCR, and TCRdb kept only the in-frame ones, dropping some. This sample has around 100,000 clones, with about 88% found just once. Sequencing was carried out using peripheral blood. These receptors were obtained from a human donor in a cohort sampled during active COVID-19. CDR3s include the opening cysteine and the closing phenylalanine or tryptophan. A D gene is named only where the DNA matches it firmly.

v_call	d_call	j_call	cdr3_aa
TRBV7-8	NA	TRBJ2-1	CASSLDGLNSLYNEQFF
TRBV5-1	NA	TRBJ2-6	CASSLDYSGANVLTF
TRBV9	NA	TRBJ2-3	CASSVDSGNRASPDTQYF
TRBV20-1	NA	TRBJ1-1	CSGDDTEAFF
TRBV7-9	TRBD2	TRBJ2-3	CASSPWGGKDTQYF
TRBV5-1	NA	TRBJ2-1	CASSLGQNEQFF
TRBV7-2	TRBD2	TRBJ2-5	CASSLGLAPETQYF
TRBV6-6	NA	TRBJ1-5	CASTGGGFDNQPQHF
TRBV3-1/TRBV3-2	NA	TRBJ1-2	CASSQGGSNYGYTF
TRBV24-1	TRBD1	TRBJ1-4	CATSDPSGTGDEKLFF
TRBV27	TRBD1	TRBJ1-6	CASSLNRGEFESLHF
TRBV9	NA	TRBJ2-3	CASSVGMSSTDTQYF
TRBV30	TRBD1	TRBJ1-1	CAWTRTGWDTEAFF
TRBV5-1	TRBD2	TRBJ2-3	CASSLNPSTSRSTDTQYF
TRBV30	NA	TRBJ2-3	CAWCQRRQDTQYF
TRBV11-3	TRBD2	TRBJ2-1	CASSLGTSGSLSEQFF
TRBV15	TRBD2	TRBJ2-2	CATSPSGWGELFF
TRBV6-5	TRBD1	TRBJ2-5	CASGPQGQETQYF
TRBV15	NA	TRBJ1-3	CATSGTTGNTIYF
TRBV28	NA	TRBJ1-1	CASSRQVSEAFF
TRBV10-3	NA	TRBJ2-7	CAITDGESYEQYF
TRBV12-3/TRBV12-4	NA	TRBJ2-5	CASSLSSRETQYF
TRBV5-1	TRBD1	TRBJ2-2	CASSLAGTGLNGELFF
TRBV10-3	TRBD1	TRBJ1-2	CAIQPGQGSGYTF
TRBV12-3/TRBV12-4	NA	TRBJ2-5	CASSFQETQYF
TRBV4-3	NA	TRBJ1-2	CASSPRGGDYGYTF
TRBV7-2	TRBD2	TRBJ2-5	CASRPRLAGEETQYF
TRBV11-2	TRBD2	TRBJ2-7	CASSPHTGTSGYEQYF
TRBV4-3	TRBD2	TRBJ2-5	CASSQEASGTQYF
TRBV7-8	TRBD2	TRBJ2-1	CASSLAGGRSYNEQFF
TRBV28	NA	TRBJ1-6	CASTQGLSYNSPLHF
TRBV9	NA	TRBJ2-7	CASSVDHQGFYEQYF
TRBV10-3	NA	TRBJ2-5	CAISVLDKETQYF
TRBV6-6	TRBD2	TRBJ2-2	CAGSGTSGSTGELFF
TRBV18	TRBD2	TRBJ2-7	CASSGLAGGPLYEQYF
TRBV5-5	TRBD1	TRBJ1-5	CASSLDPGGNNQPQHF
TRBV27	NA	TRBJ1-5	CASRTARDRPQHF
TRBV3-1/TRBV3-2	NA	TRBJ1-1	CASRGTPTDFSEAFF
TRBV9	NA	TRBJ1-6	CASSVATVNSPLHF
TRBV3-1/TRBV3-2	TRBD1	TRBJ2-5	CASSHLDRSQETQYF
TRBV4-3	NA	TRBJ1-4	CASSQEVRAGQLFF
TRBV5-5	TRBD1	TRBJ1-2	CASRRGQDSNYGYTF
TRBV11-2	NA	TRBJ2-1	CASSLERTLHEQFF
TRBV28	TRBD2	TRBJ2-1	CAHAGVAYNEQFF
TRBV5-1	TRBD1	TRBJ2-3	CASRETGAPDTQYF
TRBV6-5	TRBD2	TRBJ2-1	CASREGHLEQFF
TRBV6-6	TRBD1	TRBJ2-7	CASRLGQGTYEQYF
TRBV18	TRBD2	TRBJ2-5	CASSPGLALQETQYF
TRBV9	NA	TRBJ1-4	CASSALTGTNEKLFF
TRBV29-1	NA	TRBJ1-2	CSVDMKGVFGYTF
TRBV6-1	NA	TRBJ2-2	CASSESSGATGELFF
TRBV27	NA	TRBJ1-2	CASSPYGNYGYTF